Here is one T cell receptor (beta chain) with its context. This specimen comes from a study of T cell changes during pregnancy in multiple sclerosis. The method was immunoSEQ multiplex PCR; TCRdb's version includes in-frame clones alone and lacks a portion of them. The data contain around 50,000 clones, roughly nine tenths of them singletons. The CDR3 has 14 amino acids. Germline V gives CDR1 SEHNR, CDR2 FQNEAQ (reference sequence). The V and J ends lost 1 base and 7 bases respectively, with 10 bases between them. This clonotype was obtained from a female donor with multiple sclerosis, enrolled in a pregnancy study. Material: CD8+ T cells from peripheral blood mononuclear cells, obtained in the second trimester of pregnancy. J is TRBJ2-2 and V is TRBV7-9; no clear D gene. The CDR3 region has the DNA TGTGCCAGCAGCTTAGGGCCGGGTGGCGGGGAGCTGTTTTTT. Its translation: CASSLGPGGGELFF.